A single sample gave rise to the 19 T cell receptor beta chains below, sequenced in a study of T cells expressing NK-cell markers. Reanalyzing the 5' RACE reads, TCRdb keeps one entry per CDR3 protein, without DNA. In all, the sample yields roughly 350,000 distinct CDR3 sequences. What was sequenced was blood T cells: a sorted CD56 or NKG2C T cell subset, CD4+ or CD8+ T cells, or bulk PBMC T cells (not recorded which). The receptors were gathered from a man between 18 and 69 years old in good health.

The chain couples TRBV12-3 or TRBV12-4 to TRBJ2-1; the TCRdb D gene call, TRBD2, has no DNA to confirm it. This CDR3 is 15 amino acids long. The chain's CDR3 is CASSLFDRWYNEQFF.

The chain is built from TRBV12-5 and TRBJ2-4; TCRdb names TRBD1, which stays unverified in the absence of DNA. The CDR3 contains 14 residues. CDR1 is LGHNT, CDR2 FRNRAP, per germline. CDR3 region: CASGLSGGMNIQYF.

The CDR3 spells CASSRGLASKETQYF. The V gene is TRBV7-6, the J gene TRBJ2-5; TCRdb gives TRBD2 as the D gene, but with no DNA this cannot be confirmed. The CDR3 runs to 15 residues. The germline V gene has CDR1 SGHVS and CDR2 FNYEAQ.

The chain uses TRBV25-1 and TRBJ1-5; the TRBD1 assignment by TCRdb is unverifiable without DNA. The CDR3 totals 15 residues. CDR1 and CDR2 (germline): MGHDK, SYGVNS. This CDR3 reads CASSDVAGGNQPQHF.

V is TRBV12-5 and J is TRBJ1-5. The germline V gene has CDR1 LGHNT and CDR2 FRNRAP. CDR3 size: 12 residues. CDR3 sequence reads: CASGLSEQPQHF.

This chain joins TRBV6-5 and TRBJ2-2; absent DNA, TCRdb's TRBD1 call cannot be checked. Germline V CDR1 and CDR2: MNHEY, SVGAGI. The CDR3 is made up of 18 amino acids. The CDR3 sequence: CASSYFPWTGGITGELFF.

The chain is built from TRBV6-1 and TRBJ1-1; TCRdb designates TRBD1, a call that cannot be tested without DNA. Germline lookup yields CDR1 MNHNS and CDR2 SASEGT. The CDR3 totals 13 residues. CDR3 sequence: CAKGLTGGTEAFF.

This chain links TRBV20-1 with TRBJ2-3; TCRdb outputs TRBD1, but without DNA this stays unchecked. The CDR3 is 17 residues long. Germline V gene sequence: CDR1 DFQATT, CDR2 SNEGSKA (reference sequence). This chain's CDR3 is CSARDRRGTGFTDTQYF.

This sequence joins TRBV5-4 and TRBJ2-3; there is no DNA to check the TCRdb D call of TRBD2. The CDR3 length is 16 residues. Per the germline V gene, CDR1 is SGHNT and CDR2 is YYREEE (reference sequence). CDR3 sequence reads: CASSFRRGGASDTQYF.

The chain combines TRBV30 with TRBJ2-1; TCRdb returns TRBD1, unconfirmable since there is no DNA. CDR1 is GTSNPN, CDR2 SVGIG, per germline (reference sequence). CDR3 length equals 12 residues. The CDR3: CAWSTGVVEQFF.

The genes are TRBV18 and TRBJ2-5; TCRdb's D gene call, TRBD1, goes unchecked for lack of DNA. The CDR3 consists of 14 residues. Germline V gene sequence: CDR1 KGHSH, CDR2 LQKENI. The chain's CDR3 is CASSPTTGLETQYF.

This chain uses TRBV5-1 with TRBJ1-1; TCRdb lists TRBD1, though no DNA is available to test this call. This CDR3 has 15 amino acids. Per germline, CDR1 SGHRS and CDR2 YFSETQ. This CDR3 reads CASSTGDRENTEAFF.

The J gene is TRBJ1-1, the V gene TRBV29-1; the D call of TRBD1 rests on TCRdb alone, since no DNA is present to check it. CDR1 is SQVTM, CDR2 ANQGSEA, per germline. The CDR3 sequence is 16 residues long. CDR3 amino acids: CSVEPGRGRSHTEAFF.

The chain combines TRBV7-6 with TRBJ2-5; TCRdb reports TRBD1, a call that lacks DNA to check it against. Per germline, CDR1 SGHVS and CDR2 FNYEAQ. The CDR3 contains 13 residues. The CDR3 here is CASRGAPLETQYF.

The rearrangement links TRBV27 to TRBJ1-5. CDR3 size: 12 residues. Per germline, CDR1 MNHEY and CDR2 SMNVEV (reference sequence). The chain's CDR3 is CASGRANQPQHF.

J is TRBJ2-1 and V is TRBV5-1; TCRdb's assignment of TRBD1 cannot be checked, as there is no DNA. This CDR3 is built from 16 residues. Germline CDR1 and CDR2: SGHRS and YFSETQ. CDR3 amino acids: CASSLNGGLRDNEQFF.

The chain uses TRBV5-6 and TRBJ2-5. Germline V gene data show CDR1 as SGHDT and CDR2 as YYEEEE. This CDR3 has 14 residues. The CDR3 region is CASSVGQVGETQYF. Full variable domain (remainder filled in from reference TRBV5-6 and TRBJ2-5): DAGVTQSPTHLIKTRGQQVTLRCSPKSGHDTVSWYQQALGQGPQFIFQYYEEEERQRGNFPDRFSGHQFPNYSSELNVNALLLGDSALYLCASSVGQVGETQYFGPGTRLLVL.

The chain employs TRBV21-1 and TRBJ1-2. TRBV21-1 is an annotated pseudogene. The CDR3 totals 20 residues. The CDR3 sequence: CASNLGDGTGTRFANYGYTF.

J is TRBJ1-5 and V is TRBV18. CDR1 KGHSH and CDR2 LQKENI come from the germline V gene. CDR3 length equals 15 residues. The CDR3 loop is CASSEGTSGNQPQHF.